These T cell receptor beta chains were read from a single sample in a study of CD8+ T cells in alopecia areata. Assay: immunoSEQ multiplex PCR; the TCRdb copy retains only in-frame clones and omits some. The data hold a few hundred thousand clones, with around two fifths observed a single time. Sequenced material: CD4+ T cells sorted from blood, taken around week 34, from a patient treated with tofacitinib. The receptors were sampled from a human donor with alopecia areata. CDR3s include the opening cysteine and the closing phenylalanine or tryptophan. The D gene is left open where the match is weak. Clone size appears in some rows only: once, few, many, or a class for an expanded clone.

16	-	TRBJ1-6	TRBV6-1	TRBD1	CASSDPGQGVNSPLHF	TGTGCCAGCAGTGATCCCGGACAGGGGGTAAATTCACCCCTCCACTTT
19	-	TRBJ2-5	TRBV10-3	TRBD2	CAISAGEGLAEGVQETQYF	TGTGCCATCAGTGCCGGGGAGGGACTAGCGGAGGGGGTCCAAGAGACCCAGTACTTC
14	-	TRBJ1-5	TRBV6-1	-	CASSVGGGLQPQHF	TGTGCCAGCAGTGTCGGCGGTGGGTTGCAGCCCCAGCATTTT
16	-	TRBJ2-2	TRBV7-2	-	CASSRQSASPTGELFF	TGTGCCAGCAGCCGGCAAAGCGCCTCTCCGACCGGGGAGCTGTTTTTT
14	-	TRBJ1-1	TRBV23-1	-	CASSHTPGCTEAFF	TGCGCCAGCAGTCACACCCCAGGGTGCACTGAAGCTTTCTTT
14	-	TRBJ2-3	TRBV30	-	CAWTSAGGTDTQYF	TGTGCCTGGACTAGCGCAGGGGGCACAGATACGCAGTATTTT
15	few	TRBJ2-7	TRBV7-9	-	CASSSTSTQTYEQYF	TGTGCCAGCAGCTCCACCTCTACACAAACCTACGAGCAGTACTTC
15	few	TRBJ2-3	TRBV7-2	-	CASSSGDFSTDTQYF	TGTGCCAGCAGCTCGGGGGACTTTAGCACAGATACGCAGTATTTT
13	few	TRBJ2-3	TRBV7-9	-	CASSPPGPDTQYF	TGTGCCAGCAGCCCGCCTGGCCCAGATACGCAGTATTTT
12	few	TRBJ2-5	TRBV30	-	CAWSVQVETQYF	TGTGCCTGGAGTGTACAAGTGGAGACCCAGTACTTC
15	few	TRBJ2-7	TRBV5-4	-	CASSLEVANSYEQYF	TGTGCCAGCAGCTTGGAGGTGGCCAACTCCTACGAGCAGTACTTC
15	-	TRBJ1-1	TRBV9	-	CASSPKNRVDTEAFF	TGTGCCAGCAGCCCGAAGAACAGGGTAGACACTGAAGCTTTCTTT
15	-	TRBJ2-1	TRBV7-3	TRBD2	CASSLATSGINEQFF	TGTGCCAGCAGCTTGGCGACTAGCGGGATCAATGAGCAGTTCTTC
16	few	TRBJ2-1	TRBV4-1	TRBD2	CASSQTTSGRGNEQFF	TGCGCCAGCAGCCAAACGACTAGCGGGAGGGGAAATGAGCAGTTCTTC
15	few	TRBJ1-5	TRBV2	-	CASSESQVSNQPQHF	TGTGCCAGCAGTGAATCCCAGGTTAGCAATCAGCCCCAGCATTTT
17	few	TRBJ2-7	TRBV4-2	TRBD1	CASSQQESRQGTYEQYF	TGTGCCAGCAGCCAACAGGAATCGCGACAGGGAACCTACGAGCAGTACTTC
10	-	TRBJ2-7	TRBV29-1	-	CSVEDVDQYF	TGCAGCGTTGAGGACGTTGACCAGTACTTC
14	-	TRBJ2-5	TRBV9	TRBD1	CASSVEGTGETQYF	TGTGCCAGCAGCGTAGAGGGGACAGGAGAGACCCAGTACTTC
14	-	TRBJ1-1	TRBV5-1	-	CASSLDRAAGEAFF	TGCGCCAGCAGCTTGGACAGGGCTGCGGGTGAAGCTTTCTTT
14	-	TRBJ1-2	TRBV7-2	-	CASSHRAGGYGYTF	TGTGCCAGCAGTCACAGGGCCGGGGGGTATGGCTACACCTTC
11	-	TRBJ2-3	TRBV20-1	TRBD2	CSARPSGAQYF	TGCAGTGCTAGACCTAGCGGGGCGCAGTATTTT
17	-	TRBJ1-1	TRBV7-9	-	CASSLRPLDRMNTEAFF	TGTGCCAGCAGCTTACGACCCTTGGACAGAATGAACACTGAAGCTTTCTTT
16	-	TRBJ2-3	TRBV6-5	-	CASSYYSGGRTDTQYF	TGTGCCAGCAGTTACTATTCCGGGGGCCGCACAGATACGCAGTATTTT
15	-	TRBJ2-1	TRBV7-2	TRBD2	CASSLVNIAGNEQFF	TGTGCCAGCAGCTTAGTCAACATAGCGGGCAATGAGCAGTTCTTC
11	-	TRBJ1-2	TRBV4-2	-	CASSQDGGYTF	TGTGCCAGCAGCCAAGATGGGGGCTACACCTTC
15	few	TRBJ2-1	TRBV7-2	-	CASSFGPGQHNEQFF	TGTGCCAGCAGCTTCGGCCCCGGACAGCACAATGAGCAGTTCTTC
14	few	TRBJ2-1	TRBV4-1	TRBD1	CASSLDRGRDEQFF	TGCGCCAGCAGCCTAGACAGGGGGCGCGATGAGCAGTTCTTC
15	-	TRBJ1-4	TRBV15	TRBD1	CATNARQGADEKLFF	TGTGCCACCAACGCTCGACAGGGGGCTGATGAAAAACTGTTTTTT
14	-	TRBJ1-6	TRBV5-4	-	CASSRKGHDSPLHF	TGTGCCAGCAGCAGAAAAGGTCACGATTCACCCCTCCACTTT
13	-	TRBJ1-2	TRBV28	-	CASSFLSGRGYTF	TGTGCCAGCAGTTTCCTATCAGGGCGGGGCTACACCTTC
13	-	TRBJ2-7	TRBV5-1	TRBD1	CASSSGQGGEQYF	TGCGCCAGCAGCTCGGGACAGGGAGGCGAGCAGTACTTC